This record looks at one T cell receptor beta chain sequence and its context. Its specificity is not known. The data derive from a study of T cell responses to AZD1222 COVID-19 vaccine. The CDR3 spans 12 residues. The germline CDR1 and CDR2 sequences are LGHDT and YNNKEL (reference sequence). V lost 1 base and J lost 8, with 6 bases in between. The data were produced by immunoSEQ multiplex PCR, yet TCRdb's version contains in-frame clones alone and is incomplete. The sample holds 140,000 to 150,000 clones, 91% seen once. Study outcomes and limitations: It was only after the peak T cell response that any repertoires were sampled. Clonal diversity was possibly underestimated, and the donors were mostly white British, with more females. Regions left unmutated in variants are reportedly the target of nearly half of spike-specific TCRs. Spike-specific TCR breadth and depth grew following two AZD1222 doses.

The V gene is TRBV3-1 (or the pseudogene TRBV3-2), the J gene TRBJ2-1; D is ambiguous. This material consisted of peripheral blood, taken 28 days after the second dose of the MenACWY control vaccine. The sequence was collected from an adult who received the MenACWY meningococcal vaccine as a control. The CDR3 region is CASSQVVDEQFF. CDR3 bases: TGTGCCAGCAGCCAAGTTGTGGATGAGCAGTTCTTC.